This TCR beta chain emerged from a study of T cell responses to AZD1222 COVID-19 vaccine. This clone was observed once. Germline CDR1 and CDR2: MDHEN and SYDVKM. V was trimmed by 5 bases and J by 6 bases, leaving 16 bases between them. This CDR3 has 15 amino acids. TCRdb keeps only in-frame clones here, not all; method: immunoSEQ multiplex PCR. The table records approximately 60,000 clones, about 70% of them present only once. The sequenced sample was peripheral blood, obtained on day 0 of AZD1222 vaccination. The chain carries TRBV28 and TRBJ1-4; the D is unclear. This sequence was found in an adult in good health. CDR3: CASSPGSSGDEKLFF. The CDR3 DNA reads TGTGCCAGCAGTCCGGGGTCCAGTGGGGATGAAAAACTGTTTTTT. The entire variable domain, with the rest obtained from reference TRBV28 and TRBJ1-4, is as follows: DVKVTQSSRYLVKRTGEKVFLECVQDMDHENMFWYRQDPGLGLRLIYFSYDVKMKEKGDIPEGYSVSREKKERFSLILESASTNQTSMYLCASSPGSSGDEKLFFGSGTQLSVL.